Listed below are T cell receptor beta chains from one sample, sequenced in a study of T cells in Graves' hyperthyroidism and ophthalmopathy. TCRdb used MiXCR to reprocess the multiplex PCR reads, holding one entry per CDR3 protein. The repertoire holds roughly 700,000 distinct CDR3 sequences, just over 35% seen once, with roughly 30% in the top ten. Specimen: blood. These receptors were taken from a woman aged 40-49 years with Graves' hyperthyroidism. The CDR3 runs from the conserved cysteine through the conserved F or W. A D gene is named only where the DNA matches it firmly. Size values are once, few and many counts, or a class for expanded clones, and some rows have none.

CDR3aa	CDR3nt	abundance	d_gene	j_gene	v_gene
CASSFTGATNEKLFF	TGTGCCAGCAGCTTCACAGGGGCAACTAATGAAAAACTGTTTTTT	many	TRBD1	TRBJ1-4	TRBV7-9
CSAMGGEVYEQYF	TGCAGCGCGATGGGGGGCGAAGTCTACGAGCAGTACTTC	many	NA	TRBJ2-7	TRBV29-1
CASSQGSGRLETQYF	TGCGCCAGCAGCCAAGGATCAGGGCGGCTGGAGACCCAGTACTTC	many	NA	TRBJ2-5	TRBV4-1
CASSQGTNRQFF	TGTGCCAGCAGCCAAGGGACCAACAGGCAGTTCTTC	NA	NA	TRBJ2-1	TRBV14
CASSHPQFRDSYGYTF	TGTGCCAGCAGCCACCCTCAGTTCCGGGACAGCTATGGCTACACCTTC	many	TRBD1	TRBJ1-2	TRBV9
CSVDGGTGGNYGYTF	TGCAGCGTTGATGGTGGGACAGGGGGCAATTATGGCTACACCTTC	many	TRBD1	TRBJ1-2	TRBV29-1
CASSLPGQVSGSSYNEQFF	TGTGCCAGCAGCCTCCCGGGACAGGTTAGCGGGAGTTCCTACAATGAGCAGTTCTTC	NA	NA	TRBJ2-1	TRBV7-9
CASSHPDRGGETQYF	TGCGCCAGCAGCCATCCGGACAGGGGAGGGGAGACCCAGTACTTC	few	TRBD1	TRBJ2-5	TRBV5-1
CSTTGGAGGTDTQYF	TGCAGCACCACCGGGGGGGCGGGTGGCACAGATACGCAGTATTTT	NA	TRBD2	TRBJ2-3	TRBV29-1
CASSIFNQPQHF	TGTGCCAGTAGTATCTTCAATCAGCCCCAGCATTTT	few	NA	TRBJ1-5	TRBV19
CASSLSGTSVGGETQHF	TGTGCCAGCAGCTTATCGGGGACTAGCGTAGGAGGGGAGACCCAGCATTTT	NA	NA	TRBJ1-5	TRBV7-3
CASSQDPQRTGGYYGYTF	TGTGCCAGCAGCCAAGATCCCCAAAGGACAGGGGGGTACTATGGCTACACCTTC	few	TRBD1	TRBJ1-2	TRBV7-2
CASSARTGGRDEQYF	TGTGCCAGCAGCGCTCGGACAGGGGGTAGGGACGAGCAGTACTTC	few	TRBD1	TRBJ2-7	TRBV7-9
CASSPGEGVLHGYTF	TGTGCCAGCAGCCCGGGGGAGGGTGTCCTCCATGGCTACACCTTC	many	NA	TRBJ1-2	TRBV7-2
CASSQVKGSTGELFF	TGCGCCAGCAGCCAAGTGAAAGGGTCCACCGGGGAGCTGTTTTTT	NA	NA	TRBJ2-2	TRBV4-1
CAIRMDPPAREQYF	TGTGCCATCAGGATGGACCCTCCCGCGCGCGAGCAGTACTTC	few	NA	TRBJ2-7	TRBV10-3
CASSQVRSSYEQYF	TGTGCCAGCAGCCAAGTCCGTTCCTCCTACGAGCAGTACTTC	many	NA	TRBJ2-7	TRBV14
CATWAYIHSFYGYTF	TGTGCTACCTGGGCGTATATCCACTCTTTCTATGGCTACACCTTC	NA	NA	TRBJ1-2	TRBV6-5
CASSQAPTTGANYGYTF	TGTGCCAGCAGCCAAGCCCCTACGACAGGGGCTAACTATGGCTACACCTTC	NA	TRBD1	TRBJ1-2	TRBV14
CASSRQTGTAGTEAFF	TGTGCCAGCAGTCGACAAACCGGGACAGCGGGCACTGAAGCTTTCTTT	many	TRBD1	TRBJ1-1	TRBV2
CASSLGPYNEKLFF	TGTGCCAGCAGCTTAGGCCCTTATAATGAAAAACTGTTTTTT	many	NA	TRBJ1-4	TRBV7-6
CASSLGVGGNYEQYF	TGTGCCAGCAGCTTAGGGGTCGGTGGGAACTACGAGCAGTACTTC	NA	NA	TRBJ2-7	TRBV11-2
CAINGGARDSYNEQFF	TGTGCCATCAATGGAGGAGCTCGGGACAGCTACAATGAGCAGTTCTTC	NA	TRBD1	TRBJ2-1	TRBV10-3
CAVSETERDQPQHF	TGTGCCGTCAGTGAGACCGAGAGGGATCAGCCCCAGCATTTT	NA	NA	TRBJ1-5	TRBV10-3
CASSARVDAPLHF	TGTGCCAGCAGCGCACGGGTCGATGCACCCCTCCACTTT	many	NA	TRBJ1-6	TRBV7-9
CASSLYHSSAGTEAFF	TGTGCCAGCAGTCTCTACCACTCTTCGGCGGGCACTGAAGCTTTCTTT	many	NA	TRBJ1-1	TRBV7-2
CASSPRQVQETQYF	TGTGCCAGCTCACCACGGCAGGTACAAGAGACCCAGTACTTC	few	NA	TRBJ2-5	TRBV18
CASSQDRTSGYEQYF	TGCGCCAGCAGCCAAGATAGGACTAGCGGGTACGAGCAGTACTTC	many	TRBD2	TRBJ2-7	TRBV4-3
CSARDNEGEQYF	TGCAGTGCTAGAGATAACGAGGGGGAGCAGTACTTC	NA	NA	TRBJ2-7	TRBV20-1
CASKRQDDTGELFF	TGTGCCAGTAAGCGACAGGACGACACCGGGGAGCTGTTTTTT	many	NA	TRBJ2-2	TRBV19
CASSQLDSSNEQYF	TGTGCCAGCAGCCAACTGGACAGCTCTAACGAGCAGTACTTC	NA	NA	TRBJ2-7	TRBV7-2
CASSFAGNGYTF	TGTGCCAGCAGTTTTGCAGGGAACGGCTACACCTTC	many	NA	TRBJ1-2	TRBV12-3/TRBV12-4
CSVEPRDSTEAFF	TGCAGCGTTGAGCCCCGGGACAGCACTGAAGCTTTCTTT	many	TRBD1	TRBJ1-1	TRBV29-1
CASSWTGSVNEQYF	TGTGCCAGCAGTTGGACAGGGAGCGTGAACGAGCAGTACTTC	NA	TRBD1	TRBJ2-7	TRBV7-2
CASSGNRGEGETQYF	TGTGCCAGCAGCGGAAATCGGGGGGAAGGCGAGACCCAGTACTTC	NA	TRBD2	TRBJ2-5	TRBV7-9
CASSPNRLAGLLENTGELLF	TGTGCCAGCAGCCCAAACCGACTAGCGGGACTCCTCGAGAACACCGGGGAGCTGCTTTTT	once	TRBD2	TRBJ2-2	TRBV7-8
CASSYFSQGSNYGYTF	TGTGCCAGCAGTTACTTCTCACAGGGTTCTAACTATGGCTACACCTTC	few	NA	TRBJ1-2	TRBV12-3/TRBV12-4
CSARDPNGGEAFF	TGCAGTGCTAGAGACCCTAACGGGGGTGAAGCTTTCTTT	many	NA	TRBJ1-1	TRBV20-1
CAISASGKTSEQFF	TGTGCCATCAGTGCTAGCGGGAAGACGAGTGAGCAGTTCTTC	many	TRBD2	TRBJ2-1	TRBV10-3
CASSSRLIEGNTIYF	TGTGCCAGCAGCTCCCGCTTAATCGAGGGAAACACCATATATTTT	many	NA	TRBJ1-3	TRBV7-9
CASWGGPNQPQHF	TGTGCCAGCTGGGGGGGACCGAATCAGCCCCAGCATTTT	few	NA	TRBJ1-5	TRBV2
CSAPLAGRTYEQYF	TGCAGTGCCCCCTTGGCAGGGAGAACCTACGAGCAGTACTTC	few	NA	TRBJ2-7	TRBV20-1
CASSIDIRGEETQYF	TGTGCCAGTAGTATAGACATTCGGGGTGAGGAGACCCAGTACTTC	NA	NA	TRBJ2-5	TRBV19
CSVERQENTGELFF	TGCAGCGTTGAGCGGCAGGAGAACACCGGGGAGCTGTTTTTT	few	NA	TRBJ2-2	TRBV29-1
CASTYGDRRKTPQHF	TGTGCCAGCACCTATGGGGACAGGCGAAAGACGCCCCAGCATTTT	NA	TRBD1	TRBJ1-5	TRBV6-4
CSVDTGEGGHEQYF	TGCAGCGTTGACACGGGAGAGGGTGGCCACGAGCAGTACTTC	many	NA	TRBJ2-7	TRBV29-1